This T cell receptor (beta chain) stems from a study of blood T cells in healthy people across ages. This clonotype came up a few times. What it binds is unknown. The study's findings and limits: Diversity of TCR beta correlated strongly with naive T cell percentage. CMV status of donors was unknown, possibly confounding expanded clonotype changes. Considered underestimates were the diversity estimates obtained from one million T cells.

Isolation of PBMCs gave at least 7 million cells per sample. Combining a sample-barcoded 5' primer with a J-beta primer mix, a second PCR ran for 7 to 11 cycles. Via MiXCR, TCRdb re-called the 5' RACE reads, giving one row per CDR3 protein. The table includes around 2 million distinct CDR3 sequences, roughly two fifths detected once. The receptor comes from a human donor in good health. Sample: blood.

This CDR3 is CASSLSWGGETQYF. CDR3 in DNA: TGTGCCAGCAGCCTCTCCTGGGGGGGAGAGACCCAGTACTTC. This chain connects TRBV4-2 to TRBJ2-5, with 7 bases lining up with TRBD2. The J segment lost 4 bases and the V segment lost 4 bases, leaving 6 bases of the junction unmatched. The CDR3 runs 14 residues. Germline V gene sequence: CDR1 LGHNA, CDR2 YNFKEQ.